The clone carrying this T cell receptor (beta chain) occurred once. Its antigen remains unknown. This likely traces to a read error, being one base from a far larger clone. The data were taken from a study of prognosis after radiotherapy for stage I lung cancer. Whole-study findings and limits: Tumor-specific status of the expanded TCR clones was not determined in the analysis.

Two-round multiplex PCR, the amplification method, yielded TCR beta CDR3 from genomic DNA. First-round PCR amplification was performed with primers specific to each TRBV and TRBJ gene. TCRdb passed the multiplex PCR reads through MiXCR, listing each CDR3 protein once. The sample holds about 36,000 distinct CDR3 sequences, around 30% seen once. Sequenced material: PBMCs, taken before or after stereotactic body radiation therapy (not recorded which). The receptor was isolated from a donor over 45 with non-small cell lung cancer.

The CDR3 DNA reads as TGTGACAGCAGTTACTCGAATAACAGGCCGTTTGGGGCCAACGTCCTGACTTTC. Its translation is CDSSYSNNRPFGANVLTF. This chain joins TRBV6-8 and TRBJ2-6; possible D gene TRBD1, 5 bases. Looked up from germline, CDR1 is MNHGY and CDR2 is SAAAGT. This CDR3 has 18 amino acids.